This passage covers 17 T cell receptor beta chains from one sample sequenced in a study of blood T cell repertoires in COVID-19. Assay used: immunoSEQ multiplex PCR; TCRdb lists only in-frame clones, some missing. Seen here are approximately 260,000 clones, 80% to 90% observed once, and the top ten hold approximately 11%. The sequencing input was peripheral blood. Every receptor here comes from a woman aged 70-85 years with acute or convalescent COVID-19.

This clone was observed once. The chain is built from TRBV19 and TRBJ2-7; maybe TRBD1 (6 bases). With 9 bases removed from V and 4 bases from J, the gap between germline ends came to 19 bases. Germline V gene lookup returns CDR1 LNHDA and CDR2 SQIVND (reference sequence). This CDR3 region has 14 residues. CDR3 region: CASTLGARSYEQYF. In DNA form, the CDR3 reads TGTGCCAGCACCTTGGGGGCGAGGTCTTACGAGCAGTACTTC.

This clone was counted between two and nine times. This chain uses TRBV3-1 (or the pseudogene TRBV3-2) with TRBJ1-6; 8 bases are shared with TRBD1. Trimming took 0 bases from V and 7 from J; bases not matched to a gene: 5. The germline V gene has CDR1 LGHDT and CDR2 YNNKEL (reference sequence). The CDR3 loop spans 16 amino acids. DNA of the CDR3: TGTGCCAGCAGCCAAGATCCTAGACAGGGGAATTCACCCCTCCACTTT. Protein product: CASSQDPRQGNSPLHF.

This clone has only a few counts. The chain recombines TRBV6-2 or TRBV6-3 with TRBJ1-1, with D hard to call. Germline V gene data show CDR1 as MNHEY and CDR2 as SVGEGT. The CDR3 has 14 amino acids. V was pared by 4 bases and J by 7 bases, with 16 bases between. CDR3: CASSSAGSFNEAFF. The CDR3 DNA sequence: TGTGCCAGCAGTTCCGCGGGGTCCTTTAATGAAGCTTTCTTT.

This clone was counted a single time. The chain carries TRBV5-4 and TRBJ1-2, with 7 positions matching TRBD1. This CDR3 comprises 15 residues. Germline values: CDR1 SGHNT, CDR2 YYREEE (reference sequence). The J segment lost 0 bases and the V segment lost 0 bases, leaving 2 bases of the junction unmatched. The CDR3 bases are TGTGCCAGCAGCTTGGCAGGGGGAACTAACTATGGCTACACCTTC. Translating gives CASSLAGGTNYGYTF.

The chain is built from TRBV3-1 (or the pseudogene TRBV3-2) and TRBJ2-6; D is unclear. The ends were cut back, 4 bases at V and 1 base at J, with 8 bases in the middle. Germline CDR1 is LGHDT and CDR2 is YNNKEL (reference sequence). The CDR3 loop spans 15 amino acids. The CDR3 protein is CASSPRPSGANVLTF. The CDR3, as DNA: TGTGCCAGCAGCCCCAGGCCTTCTGGGGCCAACGTCCTGACTTTC.

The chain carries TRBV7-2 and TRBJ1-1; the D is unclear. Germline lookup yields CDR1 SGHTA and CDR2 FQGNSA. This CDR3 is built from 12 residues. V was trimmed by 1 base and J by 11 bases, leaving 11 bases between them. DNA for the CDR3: TGTGCCAGCAGCTTAGTAGCCACCGGGGCTTTCTTT. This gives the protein CASSLVATGAFF. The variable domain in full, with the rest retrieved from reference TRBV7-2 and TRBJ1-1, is GAGVSQSPSNKVTEKGKDVELRCDPISGHTALYWYRQSLGQGLEFLIYFQGNSAPDKSGLPSDRFSAERTGGSVSTLTIQRTQQEDSAVYLCASSLVATGAFFGQGTRLTVV.

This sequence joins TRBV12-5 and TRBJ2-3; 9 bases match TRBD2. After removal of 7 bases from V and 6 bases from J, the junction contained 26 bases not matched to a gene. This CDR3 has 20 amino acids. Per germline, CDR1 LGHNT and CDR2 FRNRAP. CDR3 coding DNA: TGTGCTAGTGCCCGGACCCTAGCGGGGAGCGCACGGGGAGCGACGGATACGCAGTATTTT. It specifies CASARTLAGSARGATDTQYF.

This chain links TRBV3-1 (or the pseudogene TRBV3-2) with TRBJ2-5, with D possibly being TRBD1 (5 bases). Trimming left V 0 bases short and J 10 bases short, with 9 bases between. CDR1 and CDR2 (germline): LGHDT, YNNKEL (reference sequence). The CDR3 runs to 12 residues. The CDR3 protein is CASSQEGAVQYF. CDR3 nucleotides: TGTGCCAGCAGCCAAGAAGGGGCGGTCCAGTACTTC.

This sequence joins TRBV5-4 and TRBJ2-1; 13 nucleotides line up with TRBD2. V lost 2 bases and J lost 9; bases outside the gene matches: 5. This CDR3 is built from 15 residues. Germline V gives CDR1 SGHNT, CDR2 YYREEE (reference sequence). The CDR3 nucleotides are TGTGCCAGCAGCTTACTAGCGGGGGGGCATAGTGAGCAGTTCTTC. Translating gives CASSLLAGGHSEQFF.

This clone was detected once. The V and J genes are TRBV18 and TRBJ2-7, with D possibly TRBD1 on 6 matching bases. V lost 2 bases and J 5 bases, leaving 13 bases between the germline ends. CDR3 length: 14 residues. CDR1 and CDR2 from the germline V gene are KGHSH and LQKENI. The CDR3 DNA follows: TGTGCCAGCTCACCAATATCAGGGGTCAACGAGCAGTACTTC. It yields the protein CASSPISGVNEQYF.

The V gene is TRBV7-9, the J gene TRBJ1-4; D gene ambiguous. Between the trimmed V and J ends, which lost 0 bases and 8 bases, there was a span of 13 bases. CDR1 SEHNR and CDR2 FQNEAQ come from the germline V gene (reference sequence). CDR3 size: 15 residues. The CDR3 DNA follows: TGTGCCAGCAGCTTAGCGGAGGTGGTAGGGGAAAAACTGTTTTTT. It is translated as CASSLAEVVGEKLFF.

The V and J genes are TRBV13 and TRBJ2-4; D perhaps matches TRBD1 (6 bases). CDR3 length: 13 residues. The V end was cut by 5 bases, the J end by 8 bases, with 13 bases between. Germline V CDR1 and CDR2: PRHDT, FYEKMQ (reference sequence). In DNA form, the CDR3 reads TGTGCCAGCAGCCCAAGCTACAGGGACATTCAGTACTTC. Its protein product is CASSPSYRDIQYF. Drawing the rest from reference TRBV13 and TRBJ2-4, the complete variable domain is AAGVIQSPRHLIKEKRETATLKCYPIPRHDTVYWYQQGPGQDPQFLISFYEKMQSDKGSIPDRFSAQQFSDYHSELNMSSLELGDSALYFCASSPSYRDIQYFGAGTRLSVL.

This chain's CDR3 is CSPSTGAGAFF. The CDR3 DNA reads TGCAGTCCCTCTACCGGGGCGGGGGCTTTCTTT. J is TRBJ1-1 and V is TRBV20-1; perhaps TRBD1 as D (5 bases). This CDR3 region has 11 residues. The V end was cut by 8 bases, the J end by 11 bases, with 18 bases between. Germline V gene data show CDR1 as DFQATT and CDR2 as SNEGSKA (reference sequence).

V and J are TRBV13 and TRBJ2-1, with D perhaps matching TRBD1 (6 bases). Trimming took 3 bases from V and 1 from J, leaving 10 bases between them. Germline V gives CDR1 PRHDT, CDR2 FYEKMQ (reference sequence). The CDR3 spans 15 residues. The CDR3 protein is CASSFRGTSYNEQFF. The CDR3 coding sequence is TGTGCCAGCAGCTTCAGGGGTACGTCCTACAATGAGCAGTTCTTC. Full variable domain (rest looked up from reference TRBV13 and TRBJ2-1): AAGVIQSPRHLIKEKRETATLKCYPIPRHDTVYWYQQGPGQDPQFLISFYEKMQSDKGSIPDRFSAQQFSDYHSELNMSSLELGDSALYFCASSFRGTSYNEQFFGPGTRLTVL.

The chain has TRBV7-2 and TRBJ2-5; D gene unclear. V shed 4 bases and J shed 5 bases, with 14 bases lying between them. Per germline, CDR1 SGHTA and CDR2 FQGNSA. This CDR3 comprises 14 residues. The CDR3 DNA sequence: TGTGCCAGCAGCTCGGATTCCAGGTTGGAGACCCAGTACTTC. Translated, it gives CASSSDSRLETQYF.

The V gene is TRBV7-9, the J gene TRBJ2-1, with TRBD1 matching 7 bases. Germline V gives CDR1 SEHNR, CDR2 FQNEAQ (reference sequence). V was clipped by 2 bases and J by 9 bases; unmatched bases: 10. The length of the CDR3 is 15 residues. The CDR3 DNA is TGTGCCAGCAGCTTACTAGGGGGCGAGGATGTTGAGCAGTTCTTC. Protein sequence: CASSLLGGEDVEQFF.

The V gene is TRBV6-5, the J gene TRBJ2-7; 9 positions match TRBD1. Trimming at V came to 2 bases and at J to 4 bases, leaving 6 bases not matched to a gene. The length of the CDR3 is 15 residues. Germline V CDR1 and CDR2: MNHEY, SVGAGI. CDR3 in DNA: TGTGCCAGCAGTTACACCCGGGACAGGGTTTACGAGCAGTACTTC. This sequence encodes CASSYTRDRVYEQYF.